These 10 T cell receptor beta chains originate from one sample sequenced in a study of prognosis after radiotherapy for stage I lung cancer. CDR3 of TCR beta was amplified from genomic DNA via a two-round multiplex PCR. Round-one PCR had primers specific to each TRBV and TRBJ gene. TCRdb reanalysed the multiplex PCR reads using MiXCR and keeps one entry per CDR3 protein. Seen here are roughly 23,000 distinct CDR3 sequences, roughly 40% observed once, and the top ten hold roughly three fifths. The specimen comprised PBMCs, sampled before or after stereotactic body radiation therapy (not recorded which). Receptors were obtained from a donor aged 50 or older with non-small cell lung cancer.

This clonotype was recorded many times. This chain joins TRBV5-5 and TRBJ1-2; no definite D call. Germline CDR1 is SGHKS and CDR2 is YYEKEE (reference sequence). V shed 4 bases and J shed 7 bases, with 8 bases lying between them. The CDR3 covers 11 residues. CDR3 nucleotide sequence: TGTGCCAGCAGCGTGAGCCGTGGCTACACCTTC. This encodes CASSVSRGYTF.

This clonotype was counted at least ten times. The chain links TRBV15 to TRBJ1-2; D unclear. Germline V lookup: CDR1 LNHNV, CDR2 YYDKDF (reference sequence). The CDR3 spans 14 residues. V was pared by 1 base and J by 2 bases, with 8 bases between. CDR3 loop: CATSRGYGNYGYTF. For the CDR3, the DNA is TGTGCCACCAGCAGAGGGTACGGGAACTATGGCTACACCTTC.

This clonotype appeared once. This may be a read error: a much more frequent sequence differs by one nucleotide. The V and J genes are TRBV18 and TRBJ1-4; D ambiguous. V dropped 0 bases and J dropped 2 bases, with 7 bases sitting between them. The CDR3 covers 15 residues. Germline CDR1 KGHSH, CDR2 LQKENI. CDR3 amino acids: CASSPPAHTNEKLFF. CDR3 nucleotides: TGTGCCAGCTCACCACCGGCACACACTAATGAAAAACTGTTTTTT.

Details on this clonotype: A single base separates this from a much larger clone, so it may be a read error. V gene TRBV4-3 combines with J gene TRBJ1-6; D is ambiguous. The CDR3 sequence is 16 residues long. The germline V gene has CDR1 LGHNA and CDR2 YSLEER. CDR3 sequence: CAGSLEPRDLDSPLHF. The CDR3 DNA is TGCGCCGGCAGCCTCGAACCCCGGGATCTCGATTCACCCCTCCACTTT.

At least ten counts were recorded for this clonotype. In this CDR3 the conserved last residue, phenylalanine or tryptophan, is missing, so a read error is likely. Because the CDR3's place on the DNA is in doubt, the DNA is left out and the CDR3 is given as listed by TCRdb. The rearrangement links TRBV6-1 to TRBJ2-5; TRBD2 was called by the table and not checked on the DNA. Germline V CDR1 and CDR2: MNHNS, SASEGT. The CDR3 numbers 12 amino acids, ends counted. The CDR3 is CASNRAGGSVVV.

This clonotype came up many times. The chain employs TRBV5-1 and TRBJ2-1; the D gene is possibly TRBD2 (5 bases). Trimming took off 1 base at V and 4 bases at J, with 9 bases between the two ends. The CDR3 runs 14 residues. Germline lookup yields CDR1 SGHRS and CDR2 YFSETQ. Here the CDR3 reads CASSLRLPYNEQFF. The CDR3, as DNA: TGCGCCAGCAGCTTGAGACTACCTTACAATGAGCAGTTCTTC.

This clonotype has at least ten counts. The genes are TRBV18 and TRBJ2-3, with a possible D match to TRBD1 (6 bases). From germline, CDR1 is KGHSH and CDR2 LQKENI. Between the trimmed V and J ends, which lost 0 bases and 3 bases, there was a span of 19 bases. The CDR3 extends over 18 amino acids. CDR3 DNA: TGTGCCAGCTCACCACCGTACGGCAGGGGTCGGGTTACAGATACGCAGTATTTT. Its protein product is CASSPPYGRGRVTDTQYF.

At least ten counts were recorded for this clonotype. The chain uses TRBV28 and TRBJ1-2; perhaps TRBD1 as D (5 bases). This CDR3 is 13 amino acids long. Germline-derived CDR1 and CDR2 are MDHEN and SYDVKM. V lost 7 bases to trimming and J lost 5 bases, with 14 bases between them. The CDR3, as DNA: TGTGCCAGCATCCCGACCAGGGATTATGGCTACACCTTC. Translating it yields CASIPTRDYGYTF.

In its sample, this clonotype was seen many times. As DNA, the CDR3 is TGCGCCAGCAGCCAAACTAGCGGGCGGGCCTACGAGCAGTACTTC. Translated, it gives CASSQTSGRAYEQYF. The rearrangement uses TRBV4-1 and TRBJ2-7; TRBD2 aligns across 9 bases. Germline CDR1 MGHRA, CDR2 YSYEKL. V was clipped by 2 bases and J by 2 bases; unmatched bases: 4. The CDR3 length is 15 residues.

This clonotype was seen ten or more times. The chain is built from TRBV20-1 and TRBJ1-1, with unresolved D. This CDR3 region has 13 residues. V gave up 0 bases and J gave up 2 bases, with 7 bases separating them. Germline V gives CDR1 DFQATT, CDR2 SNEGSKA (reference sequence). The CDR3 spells CSARDSLNTEAFF. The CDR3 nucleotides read TGCAGTGCTAGAGATTCCCTCAACACTGAAGCTTTCTTT.